The 5 T cell receptor beta chains below were found in one sample sequenced in a study of OX40 agonist ivuxolimab in advanced cancers. Sequencing was performed with immunoSEQ multiplex PCR; in TCRdb, only in-frame clones are kept and a portion is missing. The table records 66,000 or so clones, 85% of them present only once. The sequenced sample was CD4+ or CD8+ T cells sorted from blood, obtained in a trial of the OX40 agonist ivuxolimab. These TCRs come from an adult with an advanced solid tumor such as melanoma, head and neck, liver or kidney cancer.

The V call is TRBV28, the J call TRBJ2-5; no firm D call. This CDR3 spans 13 amino acids. Germline assignment: CDR1 MDHEN and CDR2 SYDVKM. V was trimmed by 7 bases and J by 7 bases, leaving 16 bases between them. CDR3 coding DNA: TGTGCCAGCACCAAATCTCCAAGGGTGACCCAGTACTTC. This codes for CASTKSPRVTQYF.

The chain combines TRBV28 with TRBJ1-1; possibly TRBD1 for D (5 bases). Germline-derived CDR1 and CDR2 are MDHEN and SYDVKM. The ends were cut back, 6 bases at V and 8 bases at J, with 16 bases in the middle. The CDR3 length is 13 residues. The CDR3 is CASSPPGRPEAFF. CDR3 DNA sequence: TGTGCCAGCAGCCCCCCGGGACGGCCCGAAGCTTTCTTT.

The chain joins TRBV30 to TRBJ2-7, with TRBD2 matching over 9 bases. There are 15 residues in the CDR3. With V trimmed by 2 bases and J by 8 bases, 13 bases remained unmatched. Germline V gene sequence: CDR1 GTSNPN, CDR2 SVGIG (reference sequence). DNA for the CDR3: TGTGCCTGGAGTTCCTGGATTAGCGGGAGTTGGAAGCAGTACTTC. It encodes CAWSSWISGSWKQYF.

The chain uses TRBV2 and TRBJ2-2; either TRBD1 or TRBD2 may fit D (6 bases each). Germline CDR1 and CDR2: SNHLY and FYNNEI. The CDR3 loop spans 14 amino acids. The ends were cut back, 7 bases at V and 5 bases at J, with 14 bases in the middle. The CDR3 protein is CASNRGLRTGELFF. In DNA form, the CDR3 reads TGTGCCAGCAACCGGGGGCTCAGGACCGGGGAGCTGTTTTTT.

The chain recombines TRBV29-1 with TRBJ1-2, with no clear D. The germline V gene encodes CDR1 SQVTM and CDR2 ANQGSEA. The length of the CDR3 is 13 residues. V was clipped by 7 bases and J by 8 bases, with 20 bases between them. The CDR3 DNA reads as TGCAGCGCTAAGAAGGACGGACTTGGCGGCTACACCTTC. This gives the protein CSAKKDGLGGYTF. The full variable domain, with the rest looked up from reference TRBV29-1 and TRBJ1-2, is SAVISQKPSRDICQRGTSLTIQCQVDSQVTMMFWYRQQPGQSLTLIATANQGSEATYESGFVIDKFPISRPNLTFSTLTVSNMSPEDSSIYLCSAKKDGLGGYTFGSGTRLTVV.